This T cell receptor (beta chain) was observed in a study of T-cell reconstitution after alpha-beta-depleted transplantation in children. Overall study findings and caveats: When one year had passed after transplant, most T-cell counts and diversity came from newly produced T cells.

Preparation of the TCRbeta library involved a method that used unique molecular identifiers. From the PCR reads, TCRdb called clonotypes with MiXCR, one entry per CDR3 protein. The sample lists about 240,000 distinct CDR3 sequences; over 20% were seen once. This clonotype was found many times. Its matching antigen is unknown. Germline assignment: CDR1 SGHTA and CDR2 FQGNSA. The J segment lost 8 bases and the V segment lost 5 bases, leaving 10 bases of the junction unmatched. The CDR3 contains 16 residues. The sample was PBMCs, taken before TCRalphabeta/CD19-depleted stem cell transplant. This receptor was identified in a girl aged 2-10 years with Fanconi anemia, due to receive a stem cell transplant. The chain joins TRBV7-2 to TRBJ2-1, with 12 bases lining up with TRBD2. DNA for the CDR3: TGTGCCAGCAGCGAACCTCTAGCGGGAGGGTACCATGAGCAGTTCTTC. It yields the protein CASSEPLAGGYHEQFF. The full variable domain, rest sourced from reference TRBV7-2 and TRBJ2-1, is GAGVSQSPSNKVTEKGKDVELRCDPISGHTALYWYRQSLGQGLEFLIYFQGNSAPDKSGLPSDRFSAERTGGSVSTLTIQRTQQEDSAVYLCASSEPLAGGYHEQFFGPGTRLTVL.